The clone carrying this TCR beta chain appeared a few times. The CDR3 covers 15 residues. Trimming stripped 6 bases from V and 5 bases from J, with 21 bases between. CDR1 is DFQATT, CDR2 SNEGSKA, per germline (reference sequence). The data are from a study of T cells after yellow fever vaccination. Study findings and constraints: FACS-sorted repertoires could contain abundant clonotypes contaminating from the bulk population.

UMIs and a universal primer site were added when TCR cDNA was made by 5'RACE template switching. One entry per CDR3 protein results from TCRdb running MiXCR on the 5' RACE reads. The data show about 85,000 distinct CDR3 sequences, 13% seen once. The TCR originated in a man between 18 and 29 years old who received the YFV17D yellow fever vaccine. The genes are TRBV20-1 and TRBJ2-3, with a weak D call TRBD2 (7 bases). Here the sequenced sample was CD8+ T cells not binding an NS4B(214-222) dextramer, sorted from PBMCs, taken around 3 weeks after the first yellow fever vaccination. The chain's CDR3 is CSARGGGPSLDTQYF. DNA for the CDR3: TGCAGTGCGCGTGGCGGGGGCCCGTCGTTAGATACGCAGTATTTT.